The source of this TCR beta chain is a study of blood T cell repertoires in COVID-19. Sequencing was performed with immunoSEQ multiplex PCR; in TCRdb, only in-frame clones are kept and a portion is missing. The repertoire consists of about 250,000 clones, with just over 85% occurring once and the leading ten covering more than 1.5%. V was pared by 8 bases and J by 6 bases, with 11 bases between. The CDR3 is made up of 11 amino acids. The germline V gene has CDR1 SQVTM and CDR2 ANQGSEA. Source material: PBMCs or T cells enriched from blood (not recorded which). The receptor was isolated from a man aged 35-49 years who had recovered from COVID-19. The chain couples TRBV29-1 to TRBJ2-1, with TRBD2 as a possible D gene (5 bases). The DNA of the CDR3 is TGCAGCCTCCGGCGGGCCAATGAGCAGTTCTTC. Protein sequence: CSLRRANEQFF.